This T cell receptor (beta chain) emerged from a study of type 1 regulatory T cells (dated by TCRdb to the early 2020s). For the wider study: The study characterized an in vitro protocol that generated a Tr1-enriched, alloantigen-specific CD4 T cell product named T-allo10. Patients with hematological malignancies who were receiving allogeneic hematopoietic stem cell transplantation were the group in which T-allo10 was being clinically evaluated.

Sequenced using an Illumina MiSeq. TCRdb reanalyzed the raw reads on its own, using fastp at Q25 for trimming and MiXCR for clone calling, and kept in-frame beta chains. Every entry covers one CDR3 protein and lists the most common genes and DNA from its rows. The sample has about 97,000 distinct CDR3 sequences on record, 25% to 40% of them singletons. 2.2% of the sample is in the top ten clones. From the germline V gene (reference sequence), CDR1 is DFQATT and CDR2 is SNEGSKA. The CDR3, cysteine through phenylalanine, is 13 amino acids long. The kept DNA is CDR3 alone, 39 bases in frame from the first base. Deletion took 5 bases off V and 6 bases off J, with a span of 17 bases between the germline ends. As to this clonotype: Its cognate antigen has yet to be identified. Per-nucleotide qualities are absent, and no much larger clonotype sits a single base away.

This receptor chain uses TRBV20-1 and TRBJ2-7, with the D gene possibly TRBD1 or TRBD2, each one fitting 5 bases. Input material: CD4+ T cells, either the whole sample or a sorted fraction (not recorded which). The sequence was collected from a human donor in good health. The CDR3 reads CSAFQGAEGEQYF. The DNA reads TGCAGTGCTTTCCAAGGGGCTGAGGGCGAGCAGTACTTC.